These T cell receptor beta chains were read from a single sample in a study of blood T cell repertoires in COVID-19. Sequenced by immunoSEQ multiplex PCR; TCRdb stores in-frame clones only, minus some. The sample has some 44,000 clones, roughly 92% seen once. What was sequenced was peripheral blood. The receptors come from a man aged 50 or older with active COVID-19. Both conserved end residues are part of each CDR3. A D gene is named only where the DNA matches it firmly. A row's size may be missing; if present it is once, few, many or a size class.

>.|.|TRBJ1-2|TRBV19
CASSKAGNYGYTF
TGTGCCAGTAGTAAGGCAGGGAACTATGGCTACACCTTC
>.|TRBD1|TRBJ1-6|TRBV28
CASGQEIISPLHF
TGTGCCAGCGGACAGGAAATCATTTCACCCCTCCACTTT
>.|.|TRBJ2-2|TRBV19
CASSIGEDNTGELFF
TGTGCCAGTAGTATAGGGGAGGACAACACCGGGGAGCTGTTTTTT
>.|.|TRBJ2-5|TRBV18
CASSPYRQETQYF
TGTGCCAGCTCACCATACAGACAAGAGACCCAGTACTTC
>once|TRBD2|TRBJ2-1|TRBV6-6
CASSYGLAGGRNEQFF
TGTGCCAGCAGTTACGGGCTAGCGGGAGGTAGGAATGAGCAGTTCTTC
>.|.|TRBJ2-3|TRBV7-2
CASSWGLQADTQYF
TGTGCCAGCAGCTGGGGACTCCAAGCAGATACGCAGTATTTT
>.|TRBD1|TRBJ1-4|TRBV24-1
CATSEAGGAEEKLFF
TGTGCCACCAGTGAGGCAGGGGGCGCCGAGGAAAAACTGTTTTTT
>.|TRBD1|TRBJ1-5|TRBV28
CASSETGGAYSNQPQHF
TGTGCCAGCAGTGAAACAGGGGGCGCCTATAGCAATCAGCCCCAGCATTTT
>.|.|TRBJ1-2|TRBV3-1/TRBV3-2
CASSPTYISSPNYGYTF
TGTGCCAGCAGCCCGACCTATATTAGCTCGCCTAACTATGGCTACACCTTC
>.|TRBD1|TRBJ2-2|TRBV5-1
CASSSLQGATNTGELFF
TGCGCCAGCAGCTCCCTACAGGGGGCGACGAACACCGGGGAGCTGTTTTTT
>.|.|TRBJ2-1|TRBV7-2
CASSPLRIHEQFF
TGTGCCAGCAGCCCCCTGCGGATCCATGAGCAGTTCTTC
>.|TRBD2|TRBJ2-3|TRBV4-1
CASSFQTSGARGTDTQYF
TGCGCCAGCAGTTTCCAGACTAGCGGGGCGAGGGGCACAGATACGCAGTATTTT
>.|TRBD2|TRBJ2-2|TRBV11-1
CASSSGLAGELFF
TGTGCCAGCAGCTCGGGACTAGCCGGGGAGCTGTTTTTT
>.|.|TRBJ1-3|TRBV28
CASSFSQGENTIYF
TGTGCCAGCAGTTTCAGCCAAGGGGAAAACACCATATATTTT
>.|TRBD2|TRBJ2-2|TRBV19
CASSMRGGVDGELFF
TGTGCCAGTAGTATGAGGGGAGGGGTTGACGGGGAGCTGTTTTTT
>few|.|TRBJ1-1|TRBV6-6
CASQGGMNTEAFF
TGTGCCAGTCAAGGAGGGATGAACACTGAAGCTTTCTTT
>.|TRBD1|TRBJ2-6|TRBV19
CASSSDRGWVGANVLTF
TGTGCCAGTAGTTCGGACAGGGGGTGGGTTGGGGCCAACGTCCTGACTTTC
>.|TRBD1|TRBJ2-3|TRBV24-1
CATSDRGQGAIDTQYF
TGTGCCACCAGTGACCGGGGACAGGGGGCAATAGATACGCAGTATTTT
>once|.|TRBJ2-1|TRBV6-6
CASSPRLDYGNEQFF
TGTGCCAGCAGTCCCCGACTCGACTATGGGAATGAGCAGTTCTTC
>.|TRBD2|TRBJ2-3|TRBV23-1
CASSHQTSGIQDTQYF
TGCGCCAGCAGTCACCAGACTAGCGGGATTCAAGATACGCAGTATTTT
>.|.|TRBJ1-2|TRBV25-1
CASRKDGGLYGYTF
TGTGCCAGCAGAAAAGATGGGGGCCTCTATGGCTACACCTTC
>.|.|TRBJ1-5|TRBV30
CAWSSGSNQPQHF
TGTGCCTGGAGTTCAGGTAGCAATCAGCCCCAGCATTTT
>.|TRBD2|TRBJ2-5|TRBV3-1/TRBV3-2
CASSQEPVAGVKETQYF
TGTGCCAGCAGCCAAGAGCCGGTAGCGGGAGTTAAAGAGACCCAGTACTTC
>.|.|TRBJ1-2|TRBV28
CASSLSEGQFYNYGYTF
TGTGCCAGCAGTTTATCGGAAGGACAGTTCTATAACTATGGCTACACCTTC
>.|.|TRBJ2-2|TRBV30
CAWSKNTGELFF
TGTGCCTGGAGCAAGAACACCGGGGAGCTGTTTTTT
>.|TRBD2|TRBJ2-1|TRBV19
CASSPTSGSDSYNEQFF
TGTGCCAGTAGCCCTACTAGCGGGAGTGACTCCTACAATGAGCAGTTCTTC
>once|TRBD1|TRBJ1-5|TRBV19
CASSIEAGGRNQPQHF
TGTGCCAGTAGTATCGAGGCAGGGGGTCGCAATCAGCCCCAGCATTTT
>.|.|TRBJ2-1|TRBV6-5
CASGTSLGNEQFF
TGTGCCAGCGGAACTAGTCTAGGGAATGAGCAGTTCTTC
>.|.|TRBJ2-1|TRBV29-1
CSGGTSPYNEQFF
TGCAGCGGGGGTACTAGCCCGTACAATGAGCAGTTCTTC
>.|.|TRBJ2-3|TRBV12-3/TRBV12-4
CASSPDSDTQYF
TGTGCCAGCAGCCCGGACAGTGATACGCAGTATTTT
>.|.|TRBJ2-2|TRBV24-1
CATSGVQGRTGELFF
TGTGCCACCAGTGGAGTACAGGGTCGCACCGGGGAGCTGTTTTTT
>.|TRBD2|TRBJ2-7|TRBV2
CASTPSGAYEQYF
TGTGCCAGCACGCCTAGCGGGGCCTACGAGCAGTACTTC
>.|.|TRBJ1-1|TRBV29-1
CSVELRGVWTEAFF
TGCAGCGTTGAATTAAGGGGTGTTTGGACTGAAGCTTTCTTT
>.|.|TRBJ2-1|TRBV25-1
CASSELGRPSSYNEQFF
TGTGCCAGCAGTGAATTGGGGAGACCCAGCTCCTACAATGAGCAGTTCTTC
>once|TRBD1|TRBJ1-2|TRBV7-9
CASSQGTGGYTF
TGTGCCAGCAGCCAGGGGACAGGGGGCTACACCTTC
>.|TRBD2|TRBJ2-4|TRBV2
CASSEVAGDHIQYF
TGTGCCAGCAGTGAAGTAGCGGGAGATCACATTCAGTACTTC
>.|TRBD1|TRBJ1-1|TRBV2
CASSEDRRGLAFF
TGTGCCAGCAGTGAAGATCGCAGGGGGCTAGCTTTCTTT
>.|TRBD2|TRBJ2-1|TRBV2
CASQIPGLGAEQFF
TGTGCCAGCCAAATCCCGGGACTAGGGGCTGAGCAGTTCTTC